This passage covers 14 T cell receptor beta chains from one sample sequenced in a study of cytomegalovirus exposure and HLA in healthy donors. PCR was performed using 60 Vbeta and 13 Jbeta primers. Data came from immunoSEQ multiplex PCR; TCRdb stores just in-frame clones and leaves some out. The sample lists about 140,000 clones, about three fifths occurring once. Sequenced material: PBMCs. These receptors all come from a male donor in good health and CMV-seronegative.

This clone was seen a few times. The V call is TRBV6-1, the J call TRBJ1-1, with 7 nucleotides matching TRBD1. CDR1 is MNHNS, CDR2 SASEGT, per germline. The CDR3 is 14 residues long. V lost 7 bases to trimming and J lost 1 base; unmatched junction nucleotides: 6. The CDR3 region is CASIPQGKNTEAFF. The CDR3 nucleotides read TGTGCCAGCATACCACAGGGGAAGAACACTGAAGCTTTCTTT.

In this sample, this clone turned up a few times. The V call is TRBV27, the J call TRBJ1-1; tentative D call: TRBD1 (6 bases). Germline loops: CDR1 MNHEY, CDR2 SMNVEV (reference sequence). The CDR3 has 14 residues. The V end lost 5 bases, the J end lost 7 bases, and 17 bases lay between the germline ends. CDR3 residues: CASSIGQRRSEAFF. In DNA form, the CDR3 reads TGTGCCAGCAGTATCGGACAGAGGAGGAGTGAAGCTTTCTTT.

This rearrangement joins TRBV2 to TRBJ1-1; D gene unclear. The CDR3 runs to 14 residues. Germline CDR1 and CDR2: SNHLY and FYNNEI. Trimming took 6 bases from V and 0 from J, leaving 11 bases between them. Here the CDR3 reads CASRNRFMNTEAFF. CDR3 in DNA: TGTGCCAGCAGGAACAGATTCATGAACACTGAAGCTTTCTTT.

A remark on this clone: This could be a read error, since a much larger clone is one nucleotide away. The chain uses TRBV6-1 and TRBJ2-3; D is perhaps TRBD2 (6 bases). Per the germline V gene, CDR1 is MNHNS and CDR2 is SASEGT. The CDR3 has 13 amino acids. Trimming cost V 3 bases and J 4 bases, with 8 bases left between them. CDR3 bases: TGTGCCAGCAGTGAGCGGGGCGCAGATACGCAGTATTTT. It is translated as CASSERGADTQYF.

The chain links TRBV2 to TRBJ2-5; TRBD2 might be the D (5 bases). The last part of the DNA fits TRBJ2-7 better; the J call may be wrong. The CDR3 consists of 15 residues. The germline V gene has CDR1 SNHLY and CDR2 FYNNEI. The CDR3 reads CASSSRTGSSYEQYF. CDR3 DNA sequence: TGTGCCAGCTCATCAAGAACGGGGAGCTCCTACGAGCAGTACTTC.

V gene TRBV4-3 combines with J gene TRBJ1-1; 8 bases align to TRBD1. J was trimmed by 5 bases and V by 4 bases; bases with no gene match: 6. The length of the CDR3 is 14 residues. The germline gives CDR1 LGHNA, CDR2 YSLEER. CDR3 sequence reads: CASSLGQGDTEAFF. CDR3 sequence (DNA): TGCGCCAGCAGCCTTGGACAGGGAGATACTGAAGCTTTCTTT.

This chain links TRBV4-1 with TRBJ1-2; D not certain. CDR1 and CDR2 from the germline V gene are MGHRA and YSYEKL. The V end was cut by 1 base, the J end by 3 bases, with 6 bases between. The length of the CDR3 is 13 residues. The CDR3, as DNA: TGCGCCAGCAGCCAAGGTACAGACTATGGCTACACCTTC. Translated: CASSQGTDYGYTF.

The V and J genes are TRBV5-1 and TRBJ1-3; 9 positions match TRBD1. From germline, CDR1 is SGHRS and CDR2 YFSETQ. The J segment lost 3 bases and the V segment lost 0 bases, leaving 4 bases of the junction unmatched. This CDR3 region has 16 residues. The CDR3 coding sequence is TGCGCCAGCAGCTTGGTGGGACAGGGACATGGAAACACCATATATTTT. Its translation: CASSLVGQGHGNTIYF.

The genes are TRBV29-1 and TRBJ2-7; D might be TRBD2 (7 bases). The CDR3 runs 14 residues. V was clipped by 3 bases and J by 6 bases, with 18 bases between them. In germline, CDR1 is SQVTM, CDR2 ANQGSEA. The CDR3 reads CSVEGGGGLGEQYF. CDR3 coding DNA: TGCAGCGTTGAGGGTGGGGGGGGCCTGGGCGAGCAGTACTTC.

This clone has more than one count but fewer than ten. The genes are TRBV11-2 and TRBJ1-1; the D gene is possibly TRBD1 (6 bases). The CDR3 is 13 residues long. CDR1 and CDR2 (germline): SGHAT, FQNNGV. The V and J ends lost 2 bases and 3 bases respectively, with 7 bases between them. CDR3 loop: CASSLNRDTEAFF. In nucleotides, the CDR3 is TGTGCCAGCAGCTTAAACAGGGACACTGAAGCTTTCTTT.

This clone has only one observation. The chain recombines TRBV4-3 with TRBJ1-2; 8 bases fit TRBD1. The CDR3 is made up of 15 amino acids. V lost 0 bases and J lost 7; bases outside the gene matches: 7. In germline, CDR1 is LGHNA, CDR2 YSLEER. CDR3 coding DNA: TGCGCCAGCAGCCAAGAGGGCAGGGGGCGACGTGGCTACACCTTC. This translates into CASSQEGRGRRGYTF.

This clone has a handful of counts. The chain employs TRBV21-1 and TRBJ1-2. TRBV21-1 is a pseudogene locus. CDR3 length equals 15 residues. The CDR3: CASSNWAGDLYGYTF. CDR3 nucleotide sequence: TGTGCCAGCAGCAATTGGGCGGGAGACCTCTATGGCTACACCTTC.

The gene calls are TRBV18 and TRBJ2-2; no reliable D call. Germline values: CDR1 KGHSH, CDR2 LQKENI. This CDR3 spans 12 amino acids. V dropped 3 bases and J dropped 9 bases, with 8 bases sitting between them. This CDR3 reads CASSPAARELFF. The CDR3 bases are TGTGCCAGCTCACCTGCGGCTCGGGAGCTGTTTTTT. The full variable domain, its missing parts supplied by reference TRBV18 and TRBJ2-2, is NAGVMQNPRHLVRRRGQEARLRCSPMKGHSHVYWYRQLPEEGLKFMVYLQKENIIDESGMPKERFSAEFPKEGPSILRIQQVVRGDSAAYFCASSPAARELFFGEGSRLTVL.

This chain links TRBV6-4 with TRBJ2-1; 11 bases fit TRBD2. CDR3 length: 17 amino acids. Trimming cost V 4 bases and J 1 base; bases outside gene matches: 6. Germline CDR1 reads MRHNA; CDR2 reads SNTAGT. CDR3 protein: CASSGRLAGISYNEQFF. CDR3 sequence (DNA): TGTGCCAGCAGTGGACGACTAGCGGGGATTTCCTACAATGAGCAGTTCTTC.